These T cell receptor beta chains were read from a single sample in a study of Ad26.COV2.S vaccination and SARS-CoV-2 variants. Sequencing used immunoSEQ multiplex PCR; TCRdb keeps in-frame clones, though not all of them. The data hold about 350,000 clones, with about 88% observed a single time. The sample here was peripheral blood, taken in a trial of Ad26.COV2.S vaccine versus placebo. All receptors come from a person aged 18 to 65 who received the Ad26.COV2.S COVID-19 vaccine or a placebo. Each CDR3 is given with its conserved first and last residue. Each record gives: V gene, clone size, D gene, J gene, CDR3 DNA, CDR3 protein. D genes are given only for firm matches. Clone sizes are given selectively: once, few, many, or a class where the clone is expanded.

TRBV6-1,-,-,TRBJ1-1,TGTGCCAGCAGTGAAAACGAGCAAGCTTTCTTT,CASSENEQAFF
TRBV6-2/TRBV6-3,-,-,TRBJ2-1,TGTGCCAGCAGCGAAGCGGCTTCCAATGAGCAGTTCTTC,CASSEAASNEQFF
TRBV4-3,-,TRBD2,TRBJ2-5,TGCGCCAGCAGCCAAGAGGGTCCCAGCGGGGTGAAGCAGACCCAGTACTTC,CASSQEGPSGVKQTQYF
TRBV7-9,-,-,TRBJ1-4,TGTGCCAGCAGCCTCGACCCGGGACGGGAAAAACTGTTTTTT,CASSLDPGREKLFF
TRBV7-2,-,TRBD1,TRBJ2-4,TGTGCCAGCAGCTTAGCGGGTTGGGGACAGGGGAAACACATTCAGTACTTC,CASSLAGWGQGKHIQYF
TRBV5-4,-,TRBD2,TRBJ2-7,TGTGCCAGCGGTATGGCGGGGGGGCTCGAGCAGTACTTC,CASGMAGGLEQYF
TRBV3-1/TRBV3-2,-,TRBD1,TRBJ1-2,TGTGCCAGCAGCCAAAAACAGGGGGCAGGGGGCTACACCTTC,CASSQKQGAGGYTF
TRBV7-2,once,-,TRBJ2-3,TGTGCCAGCAGGGCGGGTCTAACCACAGATACGCAGTATTTT,CASRAGLTTDTQYF
TRBV7-9,-,TRBD2,TRBJ2-1,TGTGCCAGCAGCCTCTGGCCAGCGGGAGTCGGGAATGAGCAGTTCTTC,CASSLWPAGVGNEQFF
TRBV11-3,-,-,TRBJ2-3,TGTGCCAGCAGCTTACAGGGGGGTACGCAGTATTTT,CASSLQGGTQYF
TRBV6-5,-,-,TRBJ2-2,TGTGCCAGCAGCACCTTGCGCACCGGGGAGCTGTTTTTT,CASSTLRTGELFF
TRBV6-4,-,TRBD1,TRBJ2-1,TGTGCCAGCAGTGACTCGAGTCAGGGGGCGTACAATGAGCAGTTCTTC,CASSDSSQGAYNEQFF
TRBV6-4,few,-,TRBJ2-6,TGTGCCAGCAGTGACACAACAGGGAACGGGGCCAACGTCCTGACTTTC,CASSDTTGNGANVLTF
TRBV7-3,once,-,TRBJ2-5,TGTGCCAGCAGCCCCACTAACAGCGGACAAGAGACCCAGTACTTC,CASSPTNSGQETQYF
TRBV9,-,TRBD1,TRBJ1-6,TGTGCCAGCAGCGGTTACAGGGGGCCTCAATCACCCCTCCACTTT,CASSGYRGPQSPLHF
TRBV10-3,-,-,TRBJ2-1,TGTGCCATCAGTGTAAGGGTGGGTGAGCAGTTCTTC,CAISVRVGEQFF
TRBV11-2,-,TRBD2,TRBJ2-5,TGTGCCAGCAGCTCCCAGTGGTTAGCGGGGGAGACCCAGTACTTC,CASSSQWLAGETQYF
TRBV6-4,-,TRBD1,TRBJ1-5,TGTGCCAGCAGTCAAACCGGGACAGGGGATCAGCCCCAGCATTTT,CASSQTGTGDQPQHF
TRBV24-1,-,TRBD1,TRBJ1-2,TGTGCCACCAGTGATCTGGACAGGGCTTCTGGCTACACCTTC,CATSDLDRASGYTF
TRBV30,-,TRBD1,TRBJ1-2,TGTGCCTGGAGTGTACCCGCAGGGGGCGGTTTTGGCTACACCTTC,CAWSVPAGGGFGYTF
TRBV11-2,-,-,TRBJ2-1,TGTGCCAGCAGCTTAGAGGTGGGGGATGAGCAGTTCTTC,CASSLEVGDEQFF
TRBV7-2,once,TRBD2,TRBJ2-7,TGTGCCAGCAGCTTACGAATGGGGACTAGCGGGAGCTCCTACGAGCAGTACTTC,CASSLRMGTSGSSYEQYF
TRBV5-6,-,TRBD1,TRBJ1-6,TGTGCCAGCAGCTTTCGGACAGGGATCTATAATTCACCCCTCCACTTT,CASSFRTGIYNSPLHF
TRBV6-4,-,-,TRBJ1-1,TGTGCCAGCAGCCCGTCCGGGGGGCCCATGAACACTGAAGCTTTCTTT,CASSPSGGPMNTEAFF
TRBV6-2/TRBV6-3,few,TRBD1,TRBJ1-1,TGTGCCAGCAGCTCACAGGGGCGCACTGAAGCTTTCTTT,CASSSQGRTEAFF
TRBV7-2,-,-,TRBJ1-5,TGTGCCAGCAGCTCCTTCACGGACGGCACATATTTT,CASSSFTDGTYF
TRBV4-2,-,TRBD2,TRBJ2-5,TGTGCCAGCAGCCAGCGGGGGGTTCAAGAGACCCAGTACTTC,CASSQRGVQETQYF
TRBV5-1,-,-,TRBJ2-7,TGCGCCAGCAGCTTGGATGGGACGGGGATTTCCTACGAGCAGTACTTC,CASSLDGTGISYEQYF
TRBV6-5,-,TRBD1,TRBJ1-1,TGTGCCAGCAGTTACTCAACAGGGGGCTCCTCTGAAGCTTTCTTT,CASSYSTGGSSEAFF
TRBV5-4,-,-,TRBJ2-5,TGTGCCAGCAGCTTTGCTTCGGGTCAAGAGACCCAGTACTTC,CASSFASGQETQYF
TRBV19,-,-,TRBJ1-1,TGTGCCAGTAGTCCAAACGGGGGCGCGGGCACTGAAGCTTTCTTT,CASSPNGGAGTEAFF
TRBV19,-,-,TRBJ2-3,TGTGCCAGTAGTATTTTGCGGGGAGACACAGATACGCAGTATTTT,CASSILRGDTDTQYF
TRBV11-2,-,TRBD1,TRBJ1-2,TGTGCCAGCAGACCGAGGGGGACAGTAAATTTAGAGGGCTACACCTTC,CASRPRGTVNLEGYTF
TRBV28,once,TRBD2,TRBJ2-1,TGTGCCAGCAGTTTGGGACTAGCGGGCTCTTACAATGAGCAGTTCTTC,CASSLGLAGSYNEQFF
TRBV4-1,-,TRBD1,TRBJ2-4,TGCGCCAGCAGCCAAGATGAAAGGACAGGGAACATTCAGTACTTC,CASSQDERTGNIQYF
TRBV7-9,-,-,TRBJ2-3,TGTGCCAGCAGCTTAGCGGGGAGGACAGATACGCAGTATTTT,CASSLAGRTDTQYF
TRBV20-1,-,-,TRBJ2-3,TGCAGTGTTATGTTTTTAGATACGCAGTATTTT,CSVMFLDTQYF
TRBV18,-,TRBD1,TRBJ1-3,TGTGCCAGCTCACTAGGACAGGGGTTCTCTGGAAACACCATATATTTT,CASSLGQGFSGNTIYF
TRBV7-3,-,-,TRBJ2-5,TGTGCCAGCAGCTTACGGGGCAGGGGTGGGTGGCAAGAGACCCAGTACTTC,CASSLRGRGGWQETQYF
TRBV18,-,-,TRBJ1-1,TGTGCCAGCTCAAGCTCACAGGGATTCCGAGCTGAAGCTTTCTTT,CASSSSQGFRAEAFF
TRBV9,-,-,TRBJ2-1,TGTGCCAGCAGCGTAGATGCTGAGCAGTTCTTC,CASSVDAEQFF
TRBV7-8,once,-,TRBJ1-3,TGTGCCAGCAGCCCGACAGAATCTGGAAACACCATATATTTT,CASSPTESGNTIYF
TRBV27,-,-,TRBJ2-2,TGTGCCAGCACCCGCCAGCCGAACACCGGGGAGCTGTTTTTT,CASTRQPNTGELFF
TRBV30,-,-,TRBJ1-3,TGTGCCTGGAGTTCTGGAAACACCATATATTTT,CAWSSGNTIYF
TRBV3-1/TRBV3-2,-,-,TRBJ2-3,TGTGCCAGCAGCCCCCGGAGGGGGGCGGCAGATACGCAGTATTTT,CASSPRRGAADTQYF
TRBV5-6,once,-,TRBJ2-5,TGTGCCAGCAGCTTGCAGTCCTTGGAGACCCAGTACTTC,CASSLQSLETQYF
TRBV5-1,once,-,TRBJ1-5,TGCGCCAGCAGCTTGGACGGGACGGATAATCAGCCCCAGCATTTT,CASSLDGTDNQPQHF
TRBV4-2,-,TRBD1,TRBJ2-7,TGTGCCAGCAGCCAAGGACAGGGACCAACCTACGAGCAGTACTTC,CASSQGQGPTYEQYF